The sequence of this T cell receptor (beta chain) was determined in a study of blood T cell repertoires in COVID-19. The wider study: The study drew acute and convalescent COVID-19 samples from the United States, Italy and Spain.

The CDR3 runs 13 residues. Per the germline V gene, CDR1 is SGHRS and CDR2 is YFSETQ. V was trimmed by 7 bases and J by 2 bases, leaving 12 bases between them. This clone was counted a single time. Sequencing used immunoSEQ multiplex PCR; TCRdb keeps in-frame clones, though not all of them. There are tens of thousands of clones in the sample; around 90% occur only once, and 8.1% lies in the top ten. Sequencing used peripheral blood. The chain uses TRBV5-1 and TRBJ1-2, with D possibly being TRBD1 (5 bases). The clonotype originates from a woman in her seventies with acute or convalescent COVID-19. The CDR3 region is CASRETANYGYTF. DNA of the CDR3: TGCGCCAGCCGTGAGACAGCCAACTATGGCTACACCTTC.